This T cell receptor beta chain was observed in a study of shared clonotypes between healthy human individuals. Worth noting for this clone: As yet, its antigen is unknown.

CDR1 SEHNR and CDR2 FQNEAQ come from the germline V gene (reference sequence). V shed 8 bases and J 0 bases; nucleotides not matched to a gene: 13. The CDR3 is made up of 16 amino acids. Genomic DNA per cell subset filled all wells of several immunoSEQ plates. Clones were read by immunoSEQ multiplex PCR, and TCRdb kept only the in-frame ones, dropping some. The table includes 600,000 to 700,000 clones, around four fifths detected once. Study-wide results and caveats: Compared with memory subsets, naive subsets generally had larger estimated richness.

The chain couples TRBV7-9 to TRBJ2-7, with 7 bases identical to TRBD2. The sequencing input was memory CD4+ T cells sorted from blood. Specified subset: CD45RA-negative fraction. This receptor was obtained from a woman aged 30 to 39 in good health. The CDR3 DNA is TGTGCCAGCGCGTCCCCACTGGCTAGCGGCTCCTACGAGCAGTACTTC. Amino acids: CASASPLASGSYEQYF.